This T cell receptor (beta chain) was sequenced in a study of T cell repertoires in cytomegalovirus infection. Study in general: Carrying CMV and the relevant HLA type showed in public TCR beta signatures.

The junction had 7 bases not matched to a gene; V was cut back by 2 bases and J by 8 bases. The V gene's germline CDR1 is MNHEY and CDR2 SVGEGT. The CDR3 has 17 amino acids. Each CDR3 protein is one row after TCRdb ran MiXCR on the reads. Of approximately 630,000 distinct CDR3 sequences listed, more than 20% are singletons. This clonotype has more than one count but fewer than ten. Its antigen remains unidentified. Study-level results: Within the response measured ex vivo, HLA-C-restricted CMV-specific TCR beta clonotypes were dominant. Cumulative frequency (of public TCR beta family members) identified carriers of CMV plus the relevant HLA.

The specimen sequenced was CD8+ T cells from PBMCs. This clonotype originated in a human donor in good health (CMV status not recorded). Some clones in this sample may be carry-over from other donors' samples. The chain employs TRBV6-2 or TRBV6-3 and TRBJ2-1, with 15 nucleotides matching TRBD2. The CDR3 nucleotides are TGTGCCAGCAGTTACATCCGGGGACTAGCGGGGGGCGATGAGCAGTTCTTC. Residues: CASSYIRGLAGGDEQFF.